Listed below are T cell receptor beta chains from one sample, sequenced in a study of human T cells and chemical hapten exposure. In TCRdb, the RACE reads were re-called with MiXCR into one record per CDR3 protein. The sample comprises some 84,000 distinct CDR3 sequences, about a tenth of which are singletons, and about 4% rests with the top ten. This specimen was whole blood, taken in connection with sensitization to the hapten diphenylcyclopropenone (DPC). These receptors originate from a woman between 45 and 65 years old with alopecia areata. Some clones in this sample may be carry-over from other donors' samples. The CDR3 runs from the conserved cysteine through the conserved F or W. A D gene is named only where the DNA matches it firmly. Rows may omit the clone size; those that give it use once, few, many or a size class.

D	V	length	size	J	CDR3	DNA
.	TRBV7-9	14	.	TRBJ2-5	CASSLDRTQETQYF	TGTGCCAGCAGCTTGGACCGGACCCAAGAGACCCAGTACTTC
.	TRBV28	16	many	TRBJ2-7	CASSTETGDRTYEQYF	TGTGCCAGCAGCACAGAGACCGGGGACCGCACCTACGAGCAGTACTTC
.	TRBV27	11	.	TRBJ1-5	CASRGAGPQHF	TGTGCCAGCCGGGGGGCAGGGCCCCAGCATTTT
TRBD1	TRBV12-3/TRBV12-4	14	many	TRBJ1-6	CASSPGTGFRTLHF	TGTGCCAGCAGCCCCGGGACAGGATTCAGAACCCTCCACTTT
TRBD1	TRBV7-2	15	many	TRBJ2-2	CASSRTGANTGELFF	TGTGCCAGCAGCAGGACAGGGGCGAACACCGGGGAGCTGTTTTTT
.	TRBV24-1	15	many	TRBJ2-3	CATSGNSAGTDTQYF	TGTGCCACCAGTGGTAATAGCGCTGGCACAGATACGCAGTATTTT
.	TRBV5-5	15	many	TRBJ1-5	CASSFGQNSNQPQHF	TGTGCCAGCAGCTTCGGACAGAATAGCAATCAGCCCCAGCATTTT
.	TRBV28	11	many	TRBJ2-3	CASSPRDTQYF	TGTGCCAGCAGTCCCCGAGATACGCAGTATTTT
.	TRBV6-6	14	many	TRBJ2-3	CASSRLDRTDTQYF	TGTGCCAGCAGTCGTCTTGATCGCACAGATACGCAGTATTTT
.	TRBV20-1	13	many	TRBJ1-1	CSARVNMNTEAFF	TGCAGTGCTAGAGTTAACATGAACACTGAAGCTTTCTTT
.	TRBV3-1	15	many	TRBJ1-2	CASSSWASSAYGYTF	TGTGCCAGCAGCTCCTGGGCCTCTTCTGCGTATGGCTACACCTTC
.	TRBV5-1	14	.	TRBJ2-6	CASSLTDGANVLTF	TGCGCCAGCAGCTTGACTGATGGGGCCAACGTCCTGACTTTC
TRBD2	TRBV5-1	15	many	TRBJ2-7	CASSLGTSGAYEQYF	TGTGCCAGCAGCTTGGGGACTAGCGGGGCTTACGAGCAGTACTTC
TRBD1	TRBV23-1	14	many	TRBJ2-7	CASANRTGGNEQYF	TGCGCCAGCGCCAACCGGACAGGGGGCAACGAGCAGTACTTC
.	TRBV29-1	15	few	TRBJ2-2	CSARSAGSNTGELFF	TGCAGCGCGCGCTCGGCGGGGTCGAACACCGGGGAGCTGTTTTTT
.	TRBV11-3	16	many	TRBJ2-1	CASSLEFGLAGHEQFF	TGTGCCAGCAGCTTAGAGTTTGGCCTAGCCGGTCATGAGCAGTTCTTC
.	TRBV20-1	16	few	TRBJ2-4	CSASSEATYGKNIQYF	TGCAGTGCTTCATCTGAGGCTACCTATGGCAAAAACATTCAGTACTTC
.	TRBV29-1	12	.	TRBJ2-7	CSVSPGPYEQYF	TGCAGCGTTAGCCCCGGGCCGTACGAGCAGTACTTC
TRBD2	TRBV29-1	14	.	TRBJ2-7	CSVSSGRATNEQYF	TGCAGCGTCAGTAGCGGGAGGGCCACCAACGAGCAGTACTTC
TRBD1	TRBV6-2/TRBV6-3	12	many	TRBJ1-1	CASRTGRTEAFF	TGTGCCAGCAGGACAGGGAGAACTGAAGCTTTCTTT
.	TRBV20-1	14	.	TRBJ1-5	CSARDRGSRQPQHF	TGCAGTGCTAGAGATCGGGGGTCGCGTCAGCCCCAGCATTTT
.	TRBV3-1	14	many	TRBJ2-5	CASKVTAAQETQYF	TGTGCCAGCAAGGTGACAGCGGCCCAAGAGACCCAGTACTTC
.	TRBV7-2	13	few	TRBJ1-1	CASSLEGWAEAFF	TGTGCCAGCAGCTTAGAGGGGTGGGCTGAAGCTTTCTTT
.	TRBV7-8	14	many	TRBJ2-5	CASSAVPSGETQYF	TGTGCCAGCAGCGCTGTCCCTAGTGGAGAGACCCAGTACTTC
.	TRBV6-4	14	many	TRBJ2-1	CASSDSKGYNEQFF	TGTGCCAGCAGTGACTCAAAGGGGTACAATGAGCAGTTCTTC
TRBD2	TRBV12-3/TRBV12-4	15	many	TRBJ2-1	CASSLSSGSRNEQFF	TGTGCCAGCAGTTTGAGTAGCGGGAGTCGGAATGAGCAGTTCTTC
.	TRBV5-1	15	.	TRBJ2-2	CASSLLSSPSGELFF	TGCGCCAGCAGCTTGTTGTCTAGCCCGAGCGGGGAGCTGTTTTTT
.	TRBV6-4	18	many	TRBJ1-5	CASGGRGVLGAHNQPQHF	TGTGCCAGCGGGGGAAGGGGAGTGCTTGGGGCCCACAATCAGCCCCAGCATTTT
.	TRBV20-1	12	many	TRBJ2-3	CSASGGQDTQYF	TGCAGTGCTAGCGGGGGCCAAGATACGCAGTATTTT
TRBD2	TRBV7-9	17	many	TRBJ2-2	CASIPVGGARGTGELFF	TGTGCCAGCATCCCAGTTGGTGGAGCGCGGGGGACCGGGGAGCTGTTTTTT
TRBD1	TRBV12-3/TRBV12-4	14	.	TRBJ1-5	CASSRTGGEQPQHF	TGTGCCAGCAGTCGGACAGGGGGCGAGCAGCCCCAGCATTTT
TRBD1	TRBV5-1	15	.	TRBJ1-1	CASSPLTGGNTEAFF	TGCGCCAGCAGCCCCCTGACAGGGGGGAACACTGAAGCTTTCTTT
TRBD2	TRBV11-2	16	many	TRBJ2-2	CASSSGLAGGSGELFF	TGTGCCAGCAGCTCTGGACTAGCGGGAGGCAGCGGGGAGCTGTTTTTT
.	TRBV29-1	13	many	TRBJ1-5	CSVSIADDQPQHF	TGCAGCGTTTCCATAGCGGATGATCAGCCCCAGCATTTT
.	TRBV7-6	13	many	TRBJ2-1	CASSGTSYNEQFF	TGTGCCAGCAGCGGCACCTCCTACAATGAGCAGTTCTTC
.	TRBV29-1	13	.	TRBJ2-1	CSVSTLGYNEQFF	TGCAGCGTTTCTACATTAGGCTACAATGAGCAGTTCTTC
.	TRBV5-1	14	many	TRBJ2-7	CASSRGPGYDEQYF	TGCGCCAGCAGCAGGGGACCCGGCTACGACGAGCAGTACTTC
.	TRBV6-1	15	many	TRBJ1-4	CATRAHRATNEKLFF	TGTGCCACGCGGGCCCACCGGGCAACTAATGAAAAACTGTTTTTT
.	TRBV2	13	many	TRBJ2-1	CASSDGENNEQFF	TGTGCCAGCAGTGACGGGGAAAACAATGAGCAGTTCTTC
.	TRBV11-2	14	many	TRBJ2-7	CASSPLREKGEQYF	TGTGCCAGCAGCCCCCTCAGGGAGAAGGGGGAGCAGTACTTC
.	TRBV12-3/TRBV12-4	14	many	TRBJ1-1	CASRPGPADTEAFF	TGTGCCAGCCGCCCGGGACCGGCGGACACTGAAGCTTTCTTT
.	TRBV6-1	15	many	TRBJ2-3	CASSERPSAGGTQYF	TGTGCCAGCAGTGAACGCCCTTCCGCCGGGGGTACGCAGTATTTT
TRBD2	TRBV12-3/TRBV12-4	14	.	TRBJ2-1	CASSRDYLPHEQFF	TGTGCCAGCAGTCGGGACTACCTTCCCCATGAGCAGTTCTTC
.	TRBV5-6	11	many	TRBJ2-3	CASRRRNTQYF	TGTGCCAGCCGCCGGAGGAATACGCAGTATTTT
TRBD1	TRBV19	14	few	TRBJ2-7	CASSIGQGAYEQYF	TGTGCCAGTAGTATAGGACAGGGGGCCTACGAGCAGTACTTC
TRBD2	TRBV20-1	16	.	TRBJ2-1	CSARGLAWQGGDEQFF	TGCAGTGCTAGAGGCCTGGCCTGGCAGGGAGGGGATGAGCAGTTCTTC
.	TRBV7-9	12	.	TRBJ2-7	CASSLGTYEQYF	TGTGCCAGCAGCTTGGGGACATACGAGCAGTACTTC
TRBD2	TRBV7-2	16	many	TRBJ2-1	CASSLGGGSLWNEQFF	TGTGCCAGCAGCTTAGGAGGCGGGAGTCTCTGGAATGAGCAGTTCTTC